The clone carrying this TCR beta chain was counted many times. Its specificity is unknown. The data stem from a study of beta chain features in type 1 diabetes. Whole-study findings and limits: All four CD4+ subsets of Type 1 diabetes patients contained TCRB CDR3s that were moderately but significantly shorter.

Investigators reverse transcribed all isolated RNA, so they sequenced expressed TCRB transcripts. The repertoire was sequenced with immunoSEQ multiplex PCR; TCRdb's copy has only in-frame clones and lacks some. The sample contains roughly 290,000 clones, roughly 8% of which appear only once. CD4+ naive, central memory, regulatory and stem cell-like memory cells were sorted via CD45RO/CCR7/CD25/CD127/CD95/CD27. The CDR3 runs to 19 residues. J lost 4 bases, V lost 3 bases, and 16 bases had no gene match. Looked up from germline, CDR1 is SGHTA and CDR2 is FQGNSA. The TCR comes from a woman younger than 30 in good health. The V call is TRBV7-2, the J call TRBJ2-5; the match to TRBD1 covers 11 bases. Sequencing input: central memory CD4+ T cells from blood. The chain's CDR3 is CASSFIVGVGQGAPETQYF. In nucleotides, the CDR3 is TGTGCCAGCAGCTTCATAGTCGGGGTCGGACAGGGGGCCCCAGAGACCCAGTACTTC.